This TCR beta chain emerged from a study of CD4+ T cells in melanoma. V lost 0 bases to trimming and J lost 3 bases, with 5 bases between them. Germline CDR1 and CDR2: SGHNT and YYREEE (reference sequence). The CDR3 extends over 13 amino acids. Using immunoSEQ multiplex PCR, the repertoire was profiled, and TCRdb retains in-frame clones only, with some absent. This sample has around 130,000 clones; nearly 95% occur once, and the top ten carry approximately 1.5%. This receptor was taken from a human donor with melanoma. J is TRBJ2-3 and V is TRBV5-4; no definite D call. The CDR3 DNA follows: TGTGCCAGCAGCTTGGAAGGTACAGATACGCAGTATTTT. Translated: CASSLEGTDTQYF.